A selection of T cell receptor beta chains follows, all from one sample in a study of blood T cell repertoires in COVID-19. This table comes from immunoSEQ multiplex PCR, and its TCRdb copy is limited to in-frame clones, with some not included. Counted here are tens of thousands of clones, around 83% occurring once; the ten biggest clones make up around 22%. Input material: peripheral blood. The source of these receptors is a woman aged 45 to 65 with acute or convalescent COVID-19. The CDR3 runs from the conserved cysteine through the conserved F or W. A D gene is named only where the DNA matches it firmly. Clone sizes are given selectively: once, few, many, or a class where the clone is expanded.

d_call	cdr3_length	v_call	j_call	clone_size	cdr3_aa	cdr3_nt
TRBD2	16	TRBV13	TRBJ2-3	.	CASSLNLAGGTDTQYF	TGTGCCAGCAGCTTAAATCTAGCGGGGGGGACAGATACGCAGTATTTT
.	17	TRBV2	TRBJ2-1	.	CASPRRGTRGVGDEQFF	TGTGCCAGCCCCCGGAGGGGTACCCGCGGGGTTGGTGATGAGCAGTTCTTC
.	13	TRBV19	TRBJ2-7	few	CASSPAGNYEQYF	TGTGCCAGTAGTCCGGCGGGAAATTACGAGCAGTACTTC
.	14	TRBV13	TRBJ2-7	.	CASSLGGESGRQYF	TGTGCCAGCAGCTTAGGGGGCGAGTCAGGTCGGCAGTACTTC
.	14	TRBV27	TRBJ2-7	.	CASSRVRGGYEQYF	TGTGCCAGCAGCCGGGTAAGAGGAGGATACGAGCAGTACTTC
.	16	TRBV4-3	TRBJ1-4	.	CASSHASPRGNEKLFF	TGCGCCAGCAGCCATGCCAGTCCCAGAGGGAATGAAAAACTGTTTTTT
.	14	TRBV5-6	TRBJ2-3	.	CASSQVTGQGTQYF	TGTGCCAGCAGCCAAGTTACGGGGCAGGGGACGCAGTATTTT
TRBD1	12	TRBV5-4	TRBJ2-2	.	CASSSGGVELFF	TGTGCCAGCAGCTCAGGGGGCGTGGAGCTGTTTTTT
.	13	TRBV5-4	TRBJ2-7	.	CASSPGVSGEQYF	TGTGCCAGCAGCCCAGGAGTGTCGGGAGAGCAGTACTTC
TRBD2	20	TRBV11-2	TRBJ2-4	.	CASSLDPGLAGVGAKNIQYF	TGTGCCAGCAGCTTAGATCCGGGACTAGCGGGAGTTGGGGCCAAAAACATTCAGTACTTC
TRBD2	14	TRBV19	TRBJ2-1	.	CASSILAGDNEQFF	TGTGCCAGTAGTATTCTAGCGGGGGACAATGAGCAGTTCTTC
.	15	TRBV5-6	TRBJ1-1	.	CASSTTGILNTEAFF	TGTGCCAGCAGTACTACAGGGATATTGAACACTGAAGCTTTCTTT
.	13	TRBV29-1	TRBJ2-2	.	CSVASRSGGELFF	TGCAGCGTTGCGAGTCGGTCCGGGGGGGAGCTGTTTTTT
.	11	TRBV9	TRBJ1-2	.	CASRRGRGYTF	TGTGCCAGCCGCAGGGGACGGGGCTACACCTTC
TRBD2	18	TRBV7-8	TRBJ2-1	.	CASSRRTSGGRPYNEQFF	TGTGCCAGCAGCCGACGGACTAGCGGGGGGCGCCCCTACAATGAGCAGTTCTTC
.	14	TRBV10-2	TRBJ2-5	.	CASSEYPGRETQYF	TGCGCCAGCAGTGAGTATCCGGGAAGAGAGACCCAGTACTTC
TRBD1	15	TRBV5-6	TRBJ2-7	.	CASSSADRGRRQQYF	TGTGCCAGCAGCTCGGCGGACAGGGGGCGCCGACAGCAGTACTTC
.	13	TRBV11-2	TRBJ2-4	.	CASSTGGGNIQYF	TGTGCCAGCAGCACAGGGGGGGGAAACATTCAGTACTTC
.	17	TRBV19	TRBJ1-5	.	CASSIIFPGYSNQPQHF	TGTGCCAGTAGTATTATTTTCCCGGGGTATAGCAATCAGCCCCAGCATTTT
TRBD1	14	TRBV15	TRBJ2-1	few	CATSKDRAYNEQFF	TGTGCCACCAGCAAAGACAGGGCTTACAATGAGCAGTTCTTC
TRBD2	15	TRBV7-6	TRBJ2-7	once	CASSLEPAGMYEQYF	TGTGCCAGCAGCTTAGAGCCAGCGGGGATGTACGAGCAGTACTTC
.	17	TRBV9	TRBJ1-6	.	CASSVDILSGPGSPLHF	TGTGCCAGCAGCGTAGACATCTTGTCAGGGCCCGGTTCACCCCTCCACTTT
.	14	TRBV5-6	TRBJ2-7	.	CASSRGGAEYEQYF	TGTGCCAGCAGCAGGGGGGGAGCGGAATACGAGCAGTACTTC
.	15	TRBV25-1	TRBJ2-5	.	CASSSRRDIEETQYF	TGTGCCAGCAGTTCCCGCCGGGATATAGAAGAGACCCAGTACTTC
.	15	TRBV28	TRBJ2-7	.	CASSLQQARSYEQYF	TGTGCCAGCAGTTTACAACAGGCCCGCTCCTACGAGCAGTACTTC
.	15	TRBV9	TRBJ2-1	.	CASTPRDATYNEQFF	TGTGCCAGCACCCCCCGGGATGCAACCTACAATGAGCAGTTCTTC
TRBD2	17	TRBV9	TRBJ2-2	.	CASSVVAAGVAPGELFF	TGTGCCAGCAGCGTAGTGGCAGCGGGAGTGGCCCCCGGGGAGCTGTTTTTT
TRBD1	14	TRBV7-2	TRBJ1-6	.	CASSPRDRGSPLHF	TGTGCCAGCAGCCCCCGGGACAGGGGATCACCCCTCCACTTT
TRBD1	15	TRBV18	TRBJ1-5	few	CASSLGTGSNQPQHF	TGTGCCAGCTCACTCGGGACAGGGAGTAATCAGCCCCAGCATTTT
.	14	TRBV5-1	TRBJ2-5	.	CASSLLGSQETQYF	TGCGCCAGCAGCTTGCTAGGTTCCCAAGAGACCCAGTACTTC
TRBD1	16	TRBV5-1	TRBJ1-3	.	CASSLGGQGSGNTIYF	TGCGCCAGCAGCTTGGGGGGACAGGGATCTGGAAACACCATATATTTT
.	15	TRBV19	TRBJ1-6	.	CASSIDGTSRRPLHF	TGTGCCAGTAGTATAGACGGGACATCCCGAAGACCCCTCCACTTT
TRBD1	13	TRBV10-3	TRBJ2-1	.	CATRDREVGEQFF	TGTGCCACCCGGGACAGGGAGGTTGGTGAGCAGTTCTTC
TRBD1	16	TRBV30	TRBJ1-5	.	CAWQKTGTGVVQPQHF	TGTGCCTGGCAGAAGACCGGGACAGGGGTAGTTCAGCCCCAGCATTTT
TRBD1	12	TRBV2	TRBJ2-7	.	CASRGTGREQYF	TGTGCCAGCAGAGGGACAGGGCGGGAGCAGTACTTC
TRBD2	16	TRBV28	TRBJ2-7	.	CASSPPYLAGDYEQYF	TGTGCCAGCAGTCCTCCTTACCTAGCGGGAGACTACGAGCAGTACTTC
TRBD1	15	TRBV9	TRBJ2-1	once	CASSVGTGVYNEQFF	TGTGCCAGCAGCGTAGGAACAGGGGTATACAATGAGCAGTTCTTC